The 27 T cell receptor beta chains presented below share a single source sample, sequenced in a study of beta chain features in type 1 diabetes. Whole-study results and caveats: Researchers report that Type 1 diabetes patients had moderately but significantly shorter TCRB CDR3s across all four CD4+ subsets.

What these receptors recognize is not known. What was sequenced were expressed TCRB transcripts, since all of the isolated RNA had been reverse transcribed. Clones were sequenced by immunoSEQ multiplex PCR, and TCRdb holds only the in-frame ones, with some missing. The sample contains roughly 220,000 clones, 16% of which appear only once. Sequenced input: naive CD4+ T cells from blood. These receptors all stem from a man between 25 and 39 years old with type 1 diabetes.

The V and J genes are TRBV9 and TRBJ2-7, with D possibly called TRBD1 or TRBD2 (5 bases each). The V gene's germline CDR1 is SGDLS and CDR2 YYNGEE. Trimming removed 0 bases from V and 5 bases from J, with 9 bases in between. The CDR3 sequence is 13 residues long. DNA of the CDR3: TGTGCCAGCAGCGTAGCTGTGGGGGACGAGCAGTACTTC. Its protein is CASSVAVGDEQYF.

In its sample, this clone was seen a few times. This chain joins TRBV21-1 and TRBJ2-7; the D call of TRBD1 is as the table states it, not checked on the DNA. TRBV21-1 is labeled a pseudogene. The CDR3 extends over 13 amino acids. CDR3 DNA sequence: TGTGCCAGCAGCAAATTCACAAACTACGAGCAGTACTTC. This gives the protein CASSKFTNYEQYF.

This clone turned up a few times. The genes are TRBV7-9 and TRBJ1-2; weak D call: TRBD1 (6 bases). The V end lost 4 bases, the J end lost 6 bases, and 12 bases lay between the germline ends. The germline CDR1 and CDR2 sequences are SEHNR and FQNEAQ (reference sequence). CDR3 length: 13 residues. CDR3 sequence (DNA): TGTGCCAGCAGCTCATTTTACAGGGATGGCTACACCTTC. Protein: CASSSFYRDGYTF.

This chain uses TRBV23-1 with TRBJ2-1; D is unclear. TRBV23-1 carries the ORF label, with uncertain function. CDR3 length equals 8 residues. Trimming shortened V by 8 bases and J by 15 bases, and 8 bases separated the two germline ends. CDR3 amino acids: CASPPRFF. The CDR3 DNA reads as TGCGCCAGCCCCCCTCGGTTCTTC.

The chain joins TRBV7-2 to TRBJ1-2; D is unclear. The CDR3 totals 12 residues. CDR1 is SGHTA, CDR2 FQGNSA, per germline. Trimming cost V 1 base and J 8 bases, with 8 bases left between them. CDR3 protein: CASSLVGLGYTF. The CDR3, as DNA: TGTGCCAGCAGCTTAGTCGGGCTAGGCTACACCTTC.

This clone was seen a handful of times. V usage is TRBV9 and J usage is TRBJ2-5; unclear D gene. The V end lost 0 bases, the J end lost 4 bases, and 7 bases lay between the germline ends. Looked up from germline, CDR1 is SGDLS and CDR2 is YYNGEE. CDR3 size: 13 residues. The CDR3 DNA follows: TGTGCCAGCAGCGTAGGTCCCTTAGAGACCCAGTACTTC. As protein: CASSVGPLETQYF.

This clone was detected only a few times. This chain links TRBV9 with TRBJ1-2; 7 nucleotides line up with TRBD1. CDR1 SGDLS and CDR2 YYNGEE come from the germline V gene. J lost 5 bases, V lost 0 bases, and 7 bases had no gene match. CDR3 length: 15 amino acids. The CDR3 reads CASSVDPAGGYGYTF. CDR3 nucleotide sequence: TGTGCCAGCAGCGTAGACCCGGCAGGGGGGTATGGCTACACCTTC.

This clone was observed a handful of times. The chain employs TRBV5-4 and TRBJ1-2; no definite D call. Germline CDR1 SGHNT, CDR2 YYREEE (reference sequence). This CDR3 spans 13 amino acids. Trimming removed 4 bases at V and 8 bases at J, with 15 bases between. The CDR3 here is CASSPEGLRGYTF. CDR3 DNA sequence: TGTGCCAGCAGCCCCGAGGGTTTAAGGGGCTACACCTTC.

The rearrangement uses TRBV5-4 and TRBJ2-3; 11 nucleotides match TRBD2. The CDR3 length is 15 residues. CDR1 and CDR2 (germline): SGHNT, YYREEE (reference sequence). The ends lost 3 bases at V and 2 bases at J; junction bases unmatched: 2. CDR3 in amino acids: CASSSSGRSTDTQYF. DNA of the CDR3: TGTGCCAGCAGCTCTAGCGGGAGGTCCACAGATACGCAGTATTTT.

This clone has only a few counts. The chain combines TRBV5-1 with TRBJ2-7; the D call may be TRBD1 or TRBD2 (5 bases each). CDR1 is SGHRS, CDR2 YFSETQ, per germline. The V and J ends lost 3 bases and 2 bases respectively, with 18 bases between them. This CDR3 spans 16 amino acids. This chain's CDR3 is CASSSPGRRAPYEQYF. The CDR3 nucleotides are TGCGCCAGCAGCTCCCCAGGGAGAAGGGCGCCCTACGAGCAGTACTTC.

V gene TRBV13 combines with J gene TRBJ2-7, with D perhaps matching TRBD2 (5 bases). Deletions cut 5 bases from V and 2 bases from J, with 19 bases between. In germline, CDR1 is PRHDT, CDR2 FYEKMQ (reference sequence). The CDR3 length is 16 residues. The chain's CDR3 is CASSGGFGSGPYEQYF. CDR3 bases: TGTGCCAGCAGCGGAGGATTTGGGAGTGGGCCCTACGAGCAGTACTTC. The entire variable domain, with the rest obtained from reference TRBV13 and TRBJ2-7, is as follows: AAGVIQSPRHLIKEKRETATLKCYPIPRHDTVYWYQQGPGQDPQFLISFYEKMQSDKGSIPDRFSAQQFSDYHSELNMSSLELGDSALYFCASSGGFGSGPYEQYFGPGTRLTVT.

This chain links TRBV5-4 with TRBJ2-6; D call uncertain. Germline V gene data show CDR1 as SGHNT and CDR2 as YYREEE (reference sequence). The ends were cut back, 4 bases at V and 2 bases at J, with 7 bases in the middle. There are 14 residues in the CDR3. The CDR3 DNA reads as TGTGCCAGCAGCCCTGGACCTGGGGCCAACGTCCTGACTTTC. This sequence encodes CASSPGPGANVLTF.

The V and J genes are TRBV6-1 and TRBJ2-3; D possibly uses TRBD1 or TRBD2 (5 bases each). Trimming left V 7 bases short and J 6 bases short, with 17 bases between. CDR1 and CDR2 (germline): MNHNS, SASEGT. There are 14 residues in the CDR3. In nucleotides, the CDR3 is TGTGCCAGCAAGAGGGGAATACATACGGATACGCAGTATTTT. This gives the protein CASKRGIHTDTQYF.

V and J are TRBV7-2 and TRBJ1-5; 9 positions agree with TRBD1. The germline V gene encodes CDR1 SGHTA and CDR2 FQGNSA. V lost 8 bases to trimming and J lost 6 bases; unmatched junction nucleotides: 8. The CDR3 contains 14 residues. The CDR3 reads CASGDRDQGQPQHF. The CDR3 region has the DNA TGTGCCAGCGGGGACAGGGACCAAGGTCAGCCCCAGCATTTT. Drawing the rest from reference TRBV7-2 and TRBJ1-5, the complete variable domain is GAGVSQSPSNKVTEKGKDVELRCDPISGHTALYWYRQSLGQGLEFLIYFQGNSAPDKSGLPSDRFSAERTGGSVSTLTIQRTQQEDSAVYLCASGDRDQGQPQHFGDGTRLSIL.

This chain joins TRBV7-2 and TRBJ2-7, with 8 bases that match TRBD2. V lost 1 base and J lost 4; bases outside the gene matches: 6. The germline V gene encodes CDR1 SGHTA and CDR2 FQGNSA. This CDR3 has 15 residues. CDR3 region: CASSLGASGQYEQYF. The DNA of the CDR3 is TGTGCCAGCAGCTTAGGTGCTAGCGGGCAGTACGAGCAGTACTTC. Filled out from reference TRBV7-2 and TRBJ2-7, the complete variable domain reads GAGVSQSPSNKVTEKGKDVELRCDPISGHTALYWYRQSLGQGLEFLIYFQGNSAPDKSGLPSDRFSAERTGGSVSTLTIQRTQQEDSAVYLCASSLGASGQYEQYFGPGTRLTVT.

The chain joins TRBV6-6 to TRBJ1-5, with D unclear. V lost 0 bases to trimming and J lost 7 bases, with 10 bases between them. The CDR3 runs 14 residues. Germline assignment: CDR1 MNHNY and CDR2 SVGAGI (reference sequence). Written as DNA, the CDR3 is TGTGCCAGCAGTTACTCTGGGAGGGCCCAGCCCCAGCATTTT. It yields the protein CASSYSGRAQPQHF.

This clone was observed a handful of times. The chain recombines TRBV7-6 with TRBJ2-1; TRBD2 agrees at 7 bases. The germline gives CDR1 SGHVS, CDR2 FNYEAQ. Germline trimming cut 5 bases from V and 1 base from J; bases unmatched to any gene: 5. The CDR3 loop spans 15 amino acids. This chain's CDR3 is CASSPPAGSYNEQFF. CDR3 nucleotide sequence: TGTGCCAGCAGCCCCCCAGCGGGATCCTACAATGAGCAGTTCTTC.

The gene calls are TRBV30 and TRBJ1-1; D is uncertain. This CDR3 has 14 amino acids. CDR1 and CDR2 from the germline V gene are GTSNPN and SVGIG (reference sequence). Deletions cut 0 bases from V and 5 bases from J, with 13 bases between. This chain's CDR3 is CAWSVFPPRTEAFF. The CDR3, as DNA: TGTGCCTGGAGTGTATTCCCACCGAGGACTGAAGCTTTCTTT.

This clone was observed a few times. The V gene is TRBV2, the J gene TRBJ2-7; no definite D call. Germline CDR1 SNHLY, CDR2 FYNNEI. V lost 0 bases and J lost 6, with 3 bases in between. The CDR3 totals 11 residues. The chain's CDR3 is CASSEAGEQYF. The CDR3, as DNA: TGTGCCAGCAGTGAAGCGGGCGAGCAGTACTTC.

This clone was found a few times. The J gene is TRBJ2-7, the V gene TRBV28; TRBD2 matches 7 bases. The CDR3 has 12 residues. CDR1 and CDR2 (germline): MDHEN, SYDVKM. Unmatched junction bases numbered 4, after V lost 5 bases and J lost 6 bases. The CDR3 sequence: CASSVSGAEQYF. The CDR3 coding sequence is TGTGCCAGCAGTGTAAGCGGGGCCGAGCAGTACTTC.

This clone has just a few counts. CDR3 in DNA: TGTGCCAGCTCACCCCCAGGGGCAGGGGATAATCAGCCCCAGCATTTT. Translated, it gives CASSPPGAGDNQPQHF. J is TRBJ1-5 and V is TRBV18; a weak D match, TRBD1 (6 bases). Germline V gene data show CDR1 as KGHSH and CDR2 as LQKENI. V was clipped by 3 bases and J by 4 bases, with 16 bases between them. The CDR3 length is 16 residues.

The rearrangement uses TRBV29-1 and TRBJ2-7, with D hard to call. CDR1 and CDR2 (germline): SQVTM, ANQGSEA. The V gene lost 6 bases and the J gene lost 2 bases, with 17 bases spanning the gap. CDR3 length equals 14 residues. CDR3 DNA: TGCAGCGTGGCGGCACGTGGGGTGGCCTACGAGCAGTACTTC. Amino acid sequence: CSVAARGVAYEQYF.

This clone was seen only a few times. The chain has TRBV25-1 and TRBJ2-7; D may be TRBD2 (6 bases). Germline assignment: CDR1 MGHDK and CDR2 SYGVNS. Between the trimmed V and J ends, which lost 3 bases and 5 bases, there was a span of 14 bases. CDR3 length: 14 residues. The CDR3 protein is CASSDSTSRDEQYF. DNA for the CDR3: TGTGCCAGCAGTGACTCGACTAGTAGGGACGAGCAGTACTTC.

This chain joins TRBV28 and TRBJ1-3; the D is unclear. This CDR3 spans 13 amino acids. V was cut by 3 bases and J by 4 bases, with 7 bases left in between. Germline CDR1 and CDR2: MDHEN and SYDVKM. DNA of the CDR3: TGTGCCAGCAGTTTCGGGCAGGGAAACACCATATATTTT. This gives the protein CASSFGQGNTIYF.

The chain has TRBV6-5 and TRBJ2-5, with 11 bases matching TRBD2. The length of the CDR3 is 15 residues. Germline lookup yields CDR1 MNHEY and CDR2 SVGAGI. Trimming removed 5 bases from V and 4 bases from J; junction bases left unmatched: 6. CDR3: CASSRRGLAGETQYF. In DNA, the CDR3 is TGTGCCAGCAGTCGACGCGGACTAGCGGGAGAGACCCAGTACTTC.

V and J are TRBV28 and TRBJ2-5; 7 bases map to TRBD1. The length of the CDR3 is 15 residues. J gave up 4 bases and V 6 bases, and 11 bases lay outside the gene matches. The germline V gene encodes CDR1 MDHEN and CDR2 SYDVKM. The CDR3 region has the DNA TGTGCCAGCAGAGTACCGACAGGGACCGGAGAGACCCAGTACTTC. It yields the protein CASRVPTGTGETQYF. Complete variable domain (other parts from reference TRBV28 and TRBJ2-5): DVKVTQSSRYLVKRTGEKVFLECVQDMDHENMFWYRQDPGLGLRLIYFSYDVKMKEKGDIPEGYSVSREKKERFSLILESASTNQTSMYLCASRVPTGTGETQYFGPGTRLLVL.

The table lists this clone with a count of one. CDR3 in amino acids: CASSPIRDGQPGYTF. The CDR3 nucleotides read TGTGCCAGCTCACCGATCCGGGACGGTCAACCCGGCTACACCTTC. The chain links TRBV18 to TRBJ1-2; tentatively, D is TRBD1 (5 bases). This CDR3 spans 15 amino acids. Germline V CDR1 and CDR2: KGHSH, LQKENI. V was pared by 3 bases and J by 8 bases, with 19 bases between.